Below are 3 T cell receptor beta chains sequenced from a single sample in a study of T cell changes during pregnancy in multiple sclerosis. The assay was immunoSEQ multiplex PCR, and TCRdb's table has in-frame clones only and misses some. The sample has around 75,000 clones, 90% to 95% seen once; the top ten hold 0.29%. Here the sequenced sample was CD4+ T cells from peripheral blood mononuclear cells, taken in the third trimester of pregnancy. These receptors all come from a female donor in good health, enrolled as a control in a pregnancy study.

The table lists this clone with a count of one. This chain's CDR3 is CASSSGLHTPTDTQYF. In nucleotides, the CDR3 is TGCGCCAGCAGCTCGGGACTTCATACCCCAACAGATACGCAGTATTTT. The chain recombines TRBV5-1 with TRBJ2-3; possibly TRBD2 for D (6 bases). V was trimmed by 3 bases and J by 3 bases, leaving 17 bases between them. The CDR3 has 16 residues. The germline V gene has CDR1 SGHRS and CDR2 YFSETQ.

The genes are TRBV30 and TRBJ2-4; D may be TRBD2 (6 bases). V was pared by 3 bases and J by 8 bases, with 11 bases between. The germline V gene encodes CDR1 GTSNPN and CDR2 SVGIG (reference sequence). The CDR3 sequence is 12 residues long. CDR3 nucleotide sequence: TGTGCCTGGAGGGAGGGATCGCACATTCAGTACTTC. This encodes CAWREGSHIQYF.

This chain uses TRBV9 with TRBJ1-2, with a possible D match to TRBD1 (6 bases). V was clipped by 0 bases and J by 6 bases, with 12 bases between them. Germline V gene lookup returns CDR1 SGDLS and CDR2 YYNGEE. The CDR3 is 14 residues long. As DNA, the CDR3 is TGTGCCAGCAGCGTAGCCTCCGGGACAAATGGCTACACCTTC. Translation: CASSVASGTNGYTF. The full variable domain, in which reference TRBV9 and TRBJ1-2 provide the parts outside the CDR3, is DSGVTQTPKHLITATGQRVTLRCSPRSGDLSVYWYQQSLDQGLQFLIQYYNGEERAKGNILERFSAQQFPDLHSELNLSSLELGDSALYFCASSVASGTNGYTFGSGTRLTVV.